These 17 T cell receptor beta chains originate from one sample sequenced in a study of T cell responses to AZD1222 COVID-19 vaccine. TCRdb's table, derived via immunoSEQ multiplex PCR, lists solely in-frame clones and lacks some. Of roughly 93,000 clones in the sample, roughly 87% were seen once. Sequences were derived from peripheral blood, sampled on day 0 of AZD1222 vaccination. All receptors derive from an adult in good health.

This clone was found once. The chain is built from TRBV7-9 and TRBJ2-6; D possibly corresponds to TRBD1 (6 bases). V was pared by 5 bases and J by 1 base, with 15 bases between. The germline gives CDR1 SEHNR, CDR2 FQNEAQ (reference sequence). The CDR3 length is 17 residues. CDR3 coding DNA: TGTGCCAGCAGCCCAGGGGATAGGGTGTCTGGGGCCAACGTCCTGACTTTC. This translates into CASSPGDRVSGANVLTF.

The chain recombines TRBV7-3 with TRBJ2-1; D is possibly TRBD1 (6 bases). V lost 5 bases and J lost 14, with 16 bases in between. CDR1 SGHTA and CDR2 FQGTGA come from the germline V gene. The CDR3 is 12 residues long. In DNA, the CDR3 is TGTGCCAGCAGCGCCACGACAGGTCGCAAGTTCTTC. This encodes CASSATTGRKFF.

This clone has only a few counts. The rearrangement links TRBV7-9 to TRBJ1-4; no reliable D call. The germline CDR1 and CDR2 sequences are SEHNR and FQNEAQ (reference sequence). The CDR3 has 15 residues. V lost 4 bases and J lost 0, with 9 bases in between. CDR3 in amino acids: CASSSPSTTNEKLFF. The CDR3 DNA reads TGTGCCAGCAGCTCCCCCAGCACAACTAATGAAAAACTGTTTTTT.

The chain carries TRBV7-9 and TRBJ2-7; D is unclear. V lost 0 bases, J lost 1 base, and 7 bases lay in between. Germline V lookup: CDR1 SEHNR, CDR2 FQNEAQ (reference sequence). The CDR3 runs to 14 residues. The chain's CDR3 is CASSLAGPSYEQYF. CDR3 bases: TGTGCCAGCAGCTTAGCCGGTCCTTCCTACGAGCAGTACTTC.

CDR3 nucleotide sequence: TGCGCCAGCAGCCAGAAAGATGGGCCAGGACAGCGGCTCTTATTTAACTATGGCTACACCTTC. Translation: CASSQKDGPGQRLLFNYGYTF. This rearrangement joins TRBV4-1 to TRBJ1-2; the D gene is possibly TRBD1 (6 bases). V lost 3 bases to trimming and J lost 1 base, with 30 bases between them. Per germline, CDR1 MGHRA and CDR2 YSYEKL. The CDR3 is 21 amino acids.

This clone was found once. The V gene is TRBV28, the J gene TRBJ1-2, with D unresolved. The CDR3 has 15 amino acids. Trimming pared 6 bases from V and 4 bases from J, leaving 18 bases between. Germline V gene sequence: CDR1 MDHEN, CDR2 SYDVKM. The CDR3 sequence: CASRVRLAFGYGYTF. In DNA, the CDR3 is TGTGCCAGCAGGGTCAGGTTGGCGTTTGGCTATGGCTACACCTTC.

The CDR3 DNA is TGTGCCAGCAGCTTGTCTTTCGGGACGGATAACTATGGCTACACCTTC. This codes for CASSLSFGTDNYGYTF. The chain carries TRBV5-6 and TRBJ1-2; TRBD1 might be the D (5 bases). V dropped 1 base and J dropped 1 base, with 14 bases sitting between them. Germline V gene sequence: CDR1 SGHDT, CDR2 YYEEEE. The CDR3 is 16 residues long.

V usage is TRBV2 and J usage is TRBJ2-5; D perhaps matches TRBD1 (6 bases). The CDR3 has 13 amino acids. CDR1 and CDR2 (germline): SNHLY, FYNNEI. Between the trimmed V and J ends, which lost 3 bases and 5 bases, there was a span of 10 bases. CDR3 coding DNA: TGTGCCAGCAGTGAGCAGGGGTGGGAGACCCAGTACTTC. Amino acid sequence: CASSEQGWETQYF.

The J gene is TRBJ1-2, the V gene TRBV7-3, with D possibly matching TRBD1 (6 bases). Germline-derived CDR1 and CDR2 are SGHTA and FQGTGA. The CDR3 consists of 15 residues. V was pared by 4 bases and J by 1 base, with 13 bases between. CDR3 bases: TGTGCCAGCAGCTCAGGGACATATAGTAACTATGGCTACACCTTC. Translating it yields CASSSGTYSNYGYTF. The variable domain in full, with the rest retrieved from reference TRBV7-3 and TRBJ1-2, is GAGVSQTPSNKVTEKGKYVELRCDPISGHTALYWYRQSLGQGPEFLIYFQGTGAADDSGLPNDRFFAVRPEGSVSTLKIQRTERGDSAVYLCASSSGTYSNYGYTFGSGTRLTVV.

Written as DNA, the CDR3 is TGCAGCGTTGGTGACTTGGACGAGCAGTACTTC. It specifies CSVGDLDEQYF. The chain has TRBV29-1 and TRBJ2-7; D is ambiguous. Germline values: CDR1 SQVTM, CDR2 ANQGSEA. With 4 bases removed from V and 5 bases from J, the gap between germline ends came to 9 bases. The CDR3 sequence is 11 residues long.

The J gene is TRBJ1-4, the V gene TRBV28; TRBD1 agrees at 8 bases. The junction had 2 bases not matched to a gene; V was cut back by 2 bases and J by 0 bases. Per the germline V gene, CDR1 is MDHEN and CDR2 is SYDVKM. The CDR3 runs to 16 residues. Here the CDR3 DNA reads TGTGCCAGCAGTTTACCGACAGGGGCAACTAATGAAAAACTGTTTTTT. Protein sequence: CASSLPTGATNEKLFF.

This clone was observed once. The chain recombines TRBV10-3 with TRBJ1-3; 10 bases are a match to TRBD1. The germline V gene has CDR1 ENHRY and CDR2 SYGVKD. The CDR3 is 17 residues long. V dropped 4 bases and J dropped 4; count of bases not matched to a gene: 10. CDR3 protein: CAISVDRGEVDGNTIYF. CDR3 bases: TGTGCCATCAGTGTGGACAGGGGGGAAGTGGACGGAAACACCATATATTTT.

This chain connects TRBV20-1 to TRBJ2-2; 9 bases agree with TRBD2. Germline V gene data show CDR1 as DFQATT and CDR2 as SNEGSKA (reference sequence). The J segment lost 4 bases and the V segment lost 3 bases, leaving 6 bases of the junction unmatched. The CDR3 extends over 15 amino acids. CDR3 DNA: TGCAGTGCTAGTTCTGGTAGCGGGAGCACCGGGGAGCTGTTTTTT. This codes for CSASSGSGSTGELFF.

V gene TRBV7-3 combines with J gene TRBJ2-7, with 9 bases fitting TRBD2. This CDR3 has 15 amino acids. V shed 3 bases, J shed 1 base, and the junction held 4 bases outside the gene matches. Germline V gene sequence: CDR1 SGHTA, CDR2 FQGTGA. This CDR3 is CASSFSSGASYEQYF. The CDR3 DNA sequence: TGTGCCAGCAGCTTTTCTAGCGGGGCTTCCTACGAGCAGTACTTC.

This chain uses TRBV6-1 with TRBJ2-3; 11 nucleotides agree with TRBD2. CDR1 and CDR2 from the germline V gene are MNHNS and SASEGT. Trimming took 1 base from V and 1 from J; bases not matched to a gene: 10. This CDR3 is built from 19 residues. The CDR3 region has the DNA TGTGCCAGCAGTGAAGGGGGAGGGCTAGCGGGGGGCCGCACAGATACGCAGTATTTT. Translated: CASSEGGGLAGGRTDTQYF.

The chain couples TRBV15 to TRBJ2-1; TRBD1 is a possible D gene (6 bases). Per the germline V gene, CDR1 is LNHNV and CDR2 is YYDKDF (reference sequence). V was cut by 8 bases and J by 1 base, with 12 bases left in between. The CDR3 is 14 residues long. The CDR3 loop is CATQAGDSYNEQFF. The DNA for the CDR3 is TGTGCCACCCAAGCAGGGGATTCCTACAATGAGCAGTTCTTC.

The gene calls are TRBV18 and TRBJ2-7; D is unclear. This CDR3 has 16 amino acids. CDR1 is KGHSH and CDR2 is LQKENI in the germline V gene. V dropped 6 bases and J dropped 0 bases, with 18 bases sitting between them. CDR3: CASSSPDISSSYEQYF. CDR3 DNA: TGTGCCAGCTCTTCCCCTGACATCTCGAGCTCCTACGAGCAGTACTTC.